What follows are 27 T cell receptor beta chains derived from one specimen sequenced in a study of regulatory and conventional T cells in RAG deficiency. Conventional CD4+ T cells were sorted from blood as CD25-low CD127-high cells. Profiled with immunoSEQ multiplex PCR; TCRdb holds only in-frame clones, not every one. In the table there are 30,000 to 35,000 clones, approximately 80% of which are singletons. Separately, the same data were catalogued under a study of regulatory T cells. That work states: Primers: 52 TRBV forward and 13 TRBJ reverse.

Source material: CD4+ effector T cells sorted from blood. These receptors came from a human donor in good health.

This clone was found a few times. The chain has TRBV7-3 and TRBJ1-1, with D unresolved. V was trimmed by 5 bases and J by 1 base, leaving 8 bases between them. The CDR3 extends over 13 amino acids. CDR1 is SGHTA and CDR2 is FQGTGA in the germline V gene. The CDR3 reads CASSKVKNTEAFF. CDR3 sequence (DNA): TGTGCCAGCAGCAAAGTTAAGAACACTGAAGCTTTCTTT.

This clone was counted between two and nine times. The genes are TRBV6-5 and TRBJ1-4; TRBD1 is a possible D gene (5 bases). The CDR3 runs 11 residues. Germline V gives CDR1 MNHEY, CDR2 SVGAGI. CDR3 protein: CEIGGVGKLFF. In DNA form, the CDR3 reads TGTGAGATCGGGGGAGTGGGGAAACTGTTTTTT.

The chain is built from TRBV28 and TRBJ2-3, with D perhaps matching TRBD2 (5 bases). The germline CDR1 and CDR2 sequences are MDHEN and SYDVKM. This CDR3 comprises 13 residues. Trimming removed 7 bases from V and 5 bases from J, with 13 bases in between. The CDR3 is CASKPPEVDTQYF. In DNA, the CDR3 is TGTGCCAGCAAGCCCCCGGAGGTAGATACGCAGTATTTT.

The chain carries TRBV20-1 and TRBJ1-4; D perhaps matches TRBD1 (6 bases). The CDR3 runs 11 residues. Trimming removed 6 bases at V and 12 bases at J, with 14 bases between. Germline CDR1 reads DFQATT; CDR2 reads SNEGSKA (reference sequence). DNA for the CDR3: TGCAGTGCCCCCGCCCCAGGGGAACTGTTTTTT. Encoded protein: CSAPAPGELFF.

The CDR3: CASSRNYRDSYYGYTF. CDR3 coding DNA: TGTGCCAGCAGCCGGAATTACCGGGACAGCTACTATGGCTACACCTTC. The rearrangement joins TRBV14 to TRBJ1-2; 7 bases are a match to TRBD1. The J segment lost 3 bases and the V segment lost 4 bases, leaving 11 bases of the junction unmatched. The germline gives CDR1 SGHDN, CDR2 FVKESK. This CDR3 region has 16 residues.

DNA of the CDR3: TGTGCCAGCAGCCCGGGGACAATTGGTGAGCAGTACTTC. Encoded protein: CASSPGTIGEQYF. The chain couples TRBV5-4 to TRBJ2-7; D is perhaps TRBD1 (6 bases). V shed 4 bases and J shed 7 bases, with 15 bases lying between them. The CDR3 length is 13 residues. The V gene's germline CDR1 is SGHNT and CDR2 YYREEE (reference sequence).

The rearrangement links TRBV28 to TRBJ2-5; 8 nucleotides align to TRBD2. The CDR3 length is 13 residues. V shed 7 bases and J 5 bases; nucleotides not matched to a gene: 6. CDR1 is MDHEN, CDR2 SYDVKM, per germline. The CDR3 sequence is CASTAGGGETQYF. The CDR3 DNA sequence: TGTGCCAGCACCGCGGGGGGCGGGGAGACCCAGTACTTC.

CDR3 DNA sequence: TGTGCCAGCAGCTTGCCCGGCAGACGGAGTTCACCCCTCCACTTT. Amino acids: CASSLPGRRSSPLHF. The chain couples TRBV5-8 to TRBJ1-6; D gene unclear. V lost 1 base, J lost 9 bases, and 14 bases lay in between. This CDR3 region has 15 residues. CDR1 and CDR2 from the germline V gene are SGHTS and YDEGEE.

The V and J genes are TRBV9 and TRBJ1-3; 7 positions agree with TRBD1. This CDR3 is built from 15 residues. V lost 4 bases and J lost 1; bases outside the gene matches: 5. Germline V gene lookup returns CDR1 SGDLS and CDR2 YYNGEE. The CDR3 here is CASSPDRESGNTIYF. The DNA for the CDR3 is TGTGCCAGCAGCCCCGACAGGGAATCTGGAAACACCATATATTTT.

This chain connects TRBV7-6 to TRBJ2-3; 8 nucleotides line up with TRBD2. Germline values: CDR1 SGHVS, CDR2 FNYEAQ. The CDR3 extends over 15 amino acids. V dropped 5 bases and J dropped 3; count of bases not matched to a gene: 7. The CDR3 DNA reads as TGTGCCAGCAGCGCCGAGGCGGGGGGAACAGATACGCAGTATTTT. This codes for CASSAEAGGTDTQYF. The complete variable domain, with remaining parts taken from reference TRBV7-6 and TRBJ2-3, reads GAGVSQSPRYKVTKRGQDVALRCDPISGHVSLYWYRQALGQGPEFLTYFNYEAQQDKSGLPNDRFSAERPEGSISTLTIQRTEQRDSAMYRCASSAEAGGTDTQYFGPGTRLTVL.

The rearrangement joins TRBV5-1 to TRBJ2-1; tentatively, D is TRBD2 (6 bases). CDR1 and CDR2 from the germline V gene are SGHRS and YFSETQ. Trimming shortened V by 7 bases and J by 8 bases, and 19 bases separated the two germline ends. The CDR3 extends over 14 amino acids. This chain's CDR3 is CASQFRGSGYEQFF. The DNA of the CDR3 is TGCGCCAGCCAATTCCGGGGGTCTGGATATGAGCAGTTCTTC.

Only a few counts were recorded for this clone. The rearrangement joins TRBV19 to TRBJ1-1; the D gene is possibly TRBD1 (6 bases). The CDR3 is 15 amino acids. V lost 5 bases to trimming and J lost 5 bases, with 18 bases between them. Germline CDR1 LNHDA, CDR2 SQIVND (reference sequence). The CDR3 coding sequence is TGTGCCAGTAGTGTACAGGGTGATCGTGGGACTGAAGCTTTCTTT. Protein sequence: CASSVQGDRGTEAFF.

The rearrangement joins TRBV30 to TRBJ1-5; D is uncertain. From germline, CDR1 is GTSNPN and CDR2 SVGIG (reference sequence). V lost 3 bases and J 0 bases, leaving 6 bases between the germline ends. The CDR3 extends over 13 amino acids. CDR3 residues: CAWRPDSNQPQHF. The CDR3 bases are TGTGCCTGGAGGCCGGATAGCAATCAGCCCCAGCATTTT.

This sequence joins TRBV7-2 and TRBJ2-1; 16 bases match TRBD2. Germline CDR1 SGHTA, CDR2 FQGNSA. This CDR3 has 17 amino acids. Losses at the gene ends were 10 bases for V and 0 bases for J; bases not matched to a gene: 6. Here the CDR3 reads CATSGTSGGGSYNEQFF. The CDR3 nucleotides read TGTGCCACCTCGGGGACTAGCGGGGGGGGCTCCTACAATGAGCAGTTCTTC.

This clone showed up just a few times. The gene calls are TRBV5-4 and TRBJ1-6, with TRBD1 identical over 8 bases. CDR1 is SGHNT, CDR2 YYREEE, per germline (reference sequence). J gave up 10 bases and V 4 bases, and 7 bases lay outside the gene matches. The length of the CDR3 is 14 residues. This CDR3 is CASSADRVASPLHF. CDR3 coding DNA: TGTGCCAGCAGCGCGGACAGGGTAGCCTCACCCCTCCACTTT. Complete variable domain (other parts from reference TRBV5-4 and TRBJ1-6): ETGVTQSPTHLIKTRGQQVTLRCSSQSGHNTVSWYQQALGQGPQFIFQYYREEENGRGNFPPRFSGLQFPNYSSELNVNALELDDSALYLCASSADRVASPLHFGNGTRLTVT.

J is TRBJ2-3 and V is TRBV5-4, with D tentatively TRBD1 (6 bases). With 2 bases removed from V and 5 bases from J, the gap between germline ends came to 15 bases. Germline values: CDR1 SGHNT, CDR2 YYREEE (reference sequence). The CDR3 is 15 residues long. CDR3 loop: CASSFPSGARDTQYF. In nucleotides, the CDR3 is TGTGCCAGCAGCTTTCCGTCAGGGGCGAGAGATACGCAGTATTTT. Combining the CDR3 with reference TRBV5-4 and TRBJ2-3 gives the whole variable domain ETGVTQSPTHLIKTRGQQVTLRCSSQSGHNTVSWYQQALGQGPQFIFQYYREEENGRGNFPPRFSGLQFPNYSSELNVNALELDDSALYLCASSFPSGARDTQYFGPGTRLTVL.

The J gene is TRBJ1-3, the V gene TRBV7-2; possible D gene TRBD1, 6 bases. This CDR3 has 16 amino acids. Between the trimmed V and J ends, which lost 0 bases and 4 bases, there was a span of 13 bases. CDR1 SGHTA and CDR2 FQGNSA come from the germline V gene. The CDR3 DNA follows: TGTGCCAGCAGCTTAGCGGCGGCAGGGGTCGGAAACACCATATATTTT. Encoded protein: CASSLAAAGVGNTIYF.

The chain is built from TRBV30 and TRBJ2-1, with TRBD1 matching 7 bases. This CDR3 spans 16 amino acids. Trimming cost V 0 bases and J 7 bases; bases outside gene matches: 12. Per germline, CDR1 GTSNPN and CDR2 SVGIG (reference sequence). The CDR3 loop reads CAWSVVPGQHVNEQFF. The DNA of the CDR3 is TGTGCCTGGAGTGTAGTTCCGGGACAGCATGTTAATGAGCAGTTCTTC.

This clone was seen a few times. The rearrangement uses TRBV7-3 and TRBJ1-3; D is possibly TRBD1 (6 bases). V was shortened by 3 bases and J by 1 base, with 7 bases between the two germline ends. The CDR3 contains 14 residues. CDR1 is SGHTA and CDR2 is FQGTGA in the germline V gene. CDR3 protein: CASSFTGSGNTIYF. The CDR3 DNA follows: TGTGCCAGCAGCTTCACAGGGTCTGGAAACACCATATATTTT.

The J gene is TRBJ1-1, the V gene TRBV30; a weak D match, TRBD1 (5 bases). The V gene's germline CDR1 is GTSNPN and CDR2 SVGIG (reference sequence). The length of the CDR3 is 13 residues. Trimming removed 0 bases at V and 8 bases at J, with 13 bases between. The CDR3: CAWSVTGLQEAFF. The CDR3 DNA is TGTGCCTGGAGTGTGACGGGACTTCAAGAAGCTTTCTTT.

This chain's CDR3 is CASSADGNQPQHF. The CDR3 DNA sequence: TGTGCCAGCAGCGCGGACGGGAATCAGCCCCAGCATTTT. The chain recombines TRBV11-1 with TRBJ1-5; D not resolved. This CDR3 contains 13 residues. From germline, CDR1 is SGHAT and CDR2 FQDESV (reference sequence). V dropped 5 bases and J dropped 4 bases, with 9 bases sitting between them.

There are a few counts of this clone. The CDR3 coding sequence is TGTGCCAGCTCACCAATGGACAGGGGGAACAATAACTATGGCTACACCTTC. Amino acids: CASSPMDRGNNNYGYTF. The chain uses TRBV18 and TRBJ1-2; 10 nucleotides align to TRBD1. This CDR3 contains 17 residues. J lost 1 base, V lost 2 bases, and 7 bases had no gene match. Germline CDR1 KGHSH, CDR2 LQKENI.

CDR3: CASSQDNQRYYGYTF. The DNA for the CDR3 is TGCGCCAGCAGCCAAGATAATCAACGATACTATGGCTACACCTTC. The rearrangement links TRBV4-1 to TRBJ1-2; D gene unclear. This CDR3 is 15 amino acids long. The V gene's germline CDR1 is MGHRA and CDR2 YSYEKL. Trimming removed 0 bases from V and 3 bases from J, with 11 bases in between.

The V gene is TRBV6-1, the J gene TRBJ1-1, with TRBD1 matching over 7 bases. With 10 bases clipped from V and 5 bases from J, the junction kept 10 bases outside the gene matches. The CDR3 contains 13 residues. Germline assignment: CDR1 MNHNS and CDR2 SASEGT. The CDR3 sequence is CATRAQGGTEAFF. The DNA of the CDR3 is TGTGCCACCCGGGCGCAGGGGGGGACTGAAGCTTTCTTT.

This chain links TRBV9 with TRBJ2-1, with 11 bases that match TRBD2. V trimming: 5 bases; J trimming: 7 bases; junction bases outside the gene matches: 8. This CDR3 contains 15 residues. Germline V gene data show CDR1 as SGDLS and CDR2 as YYNGEE. CDR3: CASRGTGTSGNEQFF. In DNA form, the CDR3 reads TGTGCCAGCAGAGGAACCGGGACTAGCGGTAATGAGCAGTTCTTC.

The rearrangement joins TRBV4-1 to TRBJ2-3, with D perhaps TRBD2 (5 bases). This CDR3 spans 17 amino acids. Germline-derived CDR1 and CDR2 are MGHRA and YSYEKL. Trimming shortened V by 2 bases and J by 2 bases, and 17 bases separated the two germline ends. In nucleotides, the CDR3 is TGCGCCAGCAGCCAAACGGAGGTCCAGCCTTACACAGATACGCAGTATTTT. This gives the protein CASSQTEVQPYTDTQYF.

This clone came up once. This CDR3 reads CASSLGLGNTEAFF. The DNA of the CDR3 is TGCGCCAGCAGCCTGGGACTGGGGAACACTGAAGCTTTCTTT. The V call is TRBV4-1, the J call TRBJ1-1, with D perhaps matching TRBD1 (5 bases). Deletions cut 4 bases from V and 1 base from J, with 10 bases between. The CDR3 runs to 14 residues. Per germline, CDR1 MGHRA and CDR2 YSYEKL.